This is a list of T cell receptor beta chains from one sample in a study of T cells in Graves' hyperthyroidism and ophthalmopathy. In TCRdb, the multiplex PCR reads were re-called with MiXCR into one record per CDR3 protein. The sample has a few hundred thousand distinct CDR3 sequences, approximately 15% seen once. Sequenced material: blood. Receptors originate from a woman aged 18-35 years with Graves' hyperthyroidism. The CDR3 runs from the conserved cysteine through the conserved F or W. The D gene is left open where the match is weak. Clone size is not always given. Where it is, it says once, few, many or a class for expanded clones.

J: TRBJ1-2
size: many
D: TRBD1
V: TRBV6-2/TRBV6-3
length: 16
DNA: TGTGCCAGCAGTTACCGGACAGGGGGCGATAACTATGGCTACACCTTC
CDR3: CASSYRTGGDNYGYTF

J: TRBJ2-3
size: many
D: TRBD2
V: TRBV6-6
length: 16
DNA: TGTGCCAGCAGTTACCAAAGCGGGGCTAGCACAGATACGCAGTATTTT
CDR3: CASSYQSGASTDTQYF

J: TRBJ1-5
size: many
D: .
V: TRBV7-2
length: 13
DNA: TGTGCCAGCAGCCCCCGATCCGGTCAGCCCCAGCATTTT
CDR3: CASSPRSGQPQHF

J: TRBJ2-3
size: many
D: .
V: TRBV11-2
length: 15
DNA: TGTGCCAGCAGCAGGTCGGATTTACAGACAGATACGCAGTATTTT
CDR3: CASSRSDLQTDTQYF

J: TRBJ2-2
size: many
D: TRBD2
V: TRBV6-1
length: 15
DNA: TGTGCCAGCACCTTCGGGACTAGCGGGATCGGGGAGCTGTTTTTT
CDR3: CASTFGTSGIGELFF

J: TRBJ1-5
size: few
D: .
V: TRBV9
length: 14
DNA: TGTGCCAGCAGCCTGGACGGAATGTTAGGGCCCCAGCATTTT
CDR3: CASSLDGMLGPQHF

J: TRBJ1-2
size: many
D: TRBD1
V: TRBV12-3/TRBV12-4
length: 15
DNA: TGTGCCAGCAGTTTAATTGTGGACAGGGGGCTTGGCTACACCTTC
CDR3: CASSLIVDRGLGYTF

J: TRBJ1-2
size: many
D: TRBD1
V: TRBV27
length: 15
DNA: TGTGCCAGCAGTTTAGGACAGGTGACGGAAGATGGCTACACCTTC
CDR3: CASSLGQVTEDGYTF

J: TRBJ2-7
size: few
D: .
V: TRBV13
length: 12
DNA: TGTGCCAGCAGCCCGAGGAACTACGAGCAGTACTTC
CDR3: CASSPRNYEQYF

J: TRBJ2-2
size: many
D: TRBD2
V: TRBV10-1
length: 15
DNA: TGCGCCAGCAGTGAGTCTGCTAGCGGCGCCGGGGAGCTGTTTTTT
CDR3: CASSESASGAGELFF

J: TRBJ1-5
size: many
D: .
V: TRBV12-3/TRBV12-4
length: 13
DNA: TGTGCCAGCAGACGACAGGGCAATCAGCCCCAGCATTTT
CDR3: CASRRQGNQPQHF

J: TRBJ2-5
size: many
D: TRBD2
V: TRBV20-1
length: 14
DNA: TGCAGTGCTCCTAGCGGAGGGCCCAAAGAGACCCAGTACTTC
CDR3: CSAPSGGPKETQYF

J: TRBJ1-1
size: many
D: .
V: TRBV6-5
length: 16
DNA: TGTGCCAGCAGTTACTCCCTAGACAGCCTGCGGACTGAAGCTTTCTTT
CDR3: CASSYSLDSLRTEAFF

J: TRBJ2-7
size: .
D: TRBD2
V: TRBV25-1
length: 18
DNA: TGTGCCAGCAGTTACCGCGGGACTACTCGACCATTCTCCTACGAGCAGTACTTC
CDR3: CASSYRGTTRPFSYEQYF

J: TRBJ2-1
size: few
D: .
V: TRBV25-1
length: 14
DNA: TGTGCCAGCAGTGGCCCGGGTTATGTCAATGAGCAGTTCTTC
CDR3: CASSGPGYVNEQFF

J: TRBJ2-7
size: many
D: TRBD2
V: TRBV10-1
length: 17
DNA: TGCGCCAGCAGTGAGTCGGGGACTAGCGGGAGACCGTACGAGCAGTACTTC
CDR3: CASSESGTSGRPYEQYF

J: TRBJ1-2
size: many
D: .
V: TRBV20-1
length: 14
DNA: TGCAGTGCTAGTAGTCAGGGGAGTAACTATGGCTACACCTTC
CDR3: CSASSQGSNYGYTF

J: TRBJ1-4
size: many
D: .
V: TRBV12-3/TRBV12-4
length: 15
DNA: TGTGCCAGCAGTTTAGGGCAGGGGTACGATGAAAAACTGTTTTTT
CDR3: CASSLGQGYDEKLFF

J: TRBJ1-6
size: many
D: TRBD1
V: TRBV4-1
length: 17
DNA: TGCGCCAGCAGCCAAGAGGGGGCAGGGGGGTCCAGTTCACCCCTCCACTTT
CDR3: CASSQEGAGGSSSPLHF

J: TRBJ2-1
size: .
D: TRBD1
V: TRBV6-5
length: 13
DNA: TGTGCCAGCAGTTACACAGGGGGGTATGAGCAGTTCTTC
CDR3: CASSYTGGYEQFF

J: TRBJ1-1
size: many
D: .
V: TRBV11-3
length: 16
DNA: TGTGCCAGCAGCCTGAGGTTGCGGTTCATGAACACTGAAGCTTTCTTT
CDR3: CASSLRLRFMNTEAFF

J: TRBJ1-1
size: many
D: .
V: TRBV28
length: 14
DNA: TGTGCCAGCAACCGTTTCGGTGTGATCACTGAAGCTTTCTTT
CDR3: CASNRFGVITEAFF

J: TRBJ2-1
size: .
D: .
V: TRBV19
length: 12
DNA: TGTGCCAGTAAGTCCCCCGACCACCAGGAGTTCTTC
CDR3: CASKSPDHQEFF

J: TRBJ2-1
size: many
D: TRBD2
V: TRBV12-3/TRBV12-4
length: 17
DNA: TGTGCCAGCAGTTTAGGGGGGACTAGCGGGAGGCGGCATGAGCAGTTCTTC
CDR3: CASSLGGTSGRRHEQFF

J: TRBJ1-4
size: many
D: .
V: TRBV30
length: 11
DNA: TGTGCCTGGACAACGGGGGGAAAACTGTTTTTT
CDR3: CAWTTGGKLFF

J: TRBJ2-2
size: .
D: TRBD1
V: TRBV27
length: 17
DNA: TGTGCCAGCAGTTTGGGGACAGGACACGGGCGATCGGGGGAGCTGTTTTTT
CDR3: CASSLGTGHGRSGELFF

J: TRBJ1-2
size: many
D: TRBD1
V: TRBV18
length: 13
DNA: TGTGCCAGCTCACCAGAGACAGGGAGAGGCTACACCTTC
CDR3: CASSPETGRGYTF

J: TRBJ1-1
size: many
D: .
V: TRBV19
length: 14
DNA: TGTGCCAGTAGTAAAGGGTACAGCAACACTGAAGCTTTCTTT
CDR3: CASSKGYSNTEAFF

J: TRBJ2-3
size: few
D: .
V: TRBV5-1
length: 15
DNA: TGCGCCAGCAGCTTGGACAGTTCTAGCACAGATACGCAGTATTTT
CDR3: CASSLDSSSTDTQYF

J: TRBJ2-7
size: many
D: .
V: TRBV5-4
length: 14
DNA: TGTGCCAGCAGCTTGAACCCTAGCTCCTACGAGCAGTACTTC
CDR3: CASSLNPSSYEQYF

J: TRBJ1-2
size: .
D: .
V: TRBV29-1
length: 11
DNA: TGCAGCGTTGAACTGAAGAATGGCTACACCTTC
CDR3: CSVELKNGYTF

J: TRBJ2-1
size: many
D: TRBD1
V: TRBV7-3
length: 15
DNA: TGTGCCAGCAGCTTAATCTACAGGGGACACAATGAGCAGTTCTTC
CDR3: CASSLIYRGHNEQFF

J: TRBJ1-1
size: many
D: .
V: TRBV27
length: 13
DNA: TGTGCCAGCTATCGGGCCATGAACACTGAAGCTTTCTTT
CDR3: CASYRAMNTEAFF

J: TRBJ2-6
size: few
D: .
V: TRBV3-1
length: 18
DNA: TGTGCCAGCAGCCAATGGGTCATCCCAACATCTGGGGCCAACGTCCTGACTTTC
CDR3: CASSQWVIPTSGANVLTF

J: TRBJ2-3
size: many
D: TRBD2
V: TRBV20-1
length: 15
DNA: TGCAGTGCTCGCCATACTAGCGGGAGCACAGATACGCAGTATTTT
CDR3: CSARHTSGSTDTQYF

J: TRBJ1-2
size: many
D: .
V: TRBV3-1
length: 14
DNA: TGTGCCAGCAGCCAAGAGGGGCCTTCTAGCGGCTACACCTTC
CDR3: CASSQEGPSSGYTF

J: TRBJ2-3
size: many
D: TRBD2
V: TRBV18
length: 16
DNA: TGTGCCAGCTCACCACCGGTCGGAGCGGGAGGCCCTACGCAGTATTTT
CDR3: CASSPPVGAGGPTQYF

J: TRBJ1-4
size: many
D: TRBD1
V: TRBV5-1
length: 16
DNA: TGCGCCAGTAGTCCCGGGACAGGGGGTTGGAATGAAAAACTGTTTTTT
CDR3: CASSPGTGGWNEKLFF

J: TRBJ2-7
size: many
D: .
V: TRBV7-2
length: 17
DNA: TGTGCCAGCAGCTCCCCCGCTTGGCGGGGAAGCTCCTACGAGCAGTACTTC
CDR3: CASSSPAWRGSSYEQYF

J: TRBJ2-1
size: many
D: .
V: TRBV19
length: 13
DNA: TGTGCCAGTAGTATCAGCCAGGGCAATGAGCAGTTCTTC
CDR3: CASSISQGNEQFF

J: TRBJ2-1
size: many
D: TRBD2
V: TRBV12-3/TRBV12-4
length: 16
DNA: TGTGCCAGCAGGGGGGTGAGGACTAGGACCTACAATGAGCAGTTCTTC
CDR3: CASRGVRTRTYNEQFF

J: TRBJ2-1
size: many
D: .
V: TRBV24-1
length: 13
DNA: TGTGCCACCAGTCATCCCTCCTACAATGAGCAGTTCTTC
CDR3: CATSHPSYNEQFF

J: TRBJ2-1
size: many
D: TRBD2
V: TRBV18
length: 14
DNA: TGTGCCAGCTCACTGGCGGGAGGTGGTTACGAGCAGTTCTTC
CDR3: CASSLAGGGYEQFF

J: TRBJ1-1
size: few
D: .
V: TRBV6-6
length: 14
DNA: TGTGCCAGCAGTTACAGGAGACTGAACACTGAAGCTTTCTTT
CDR3: CASSYRRLNTEAFF

J: TRBJ2-1
size: .
D: .
V: TRBV27
length: 13
DNA: TGTGCCATCCCCGGGGAGCCCGGAAATGAGCAGTTCTTC
CDR3: CAIPGEPGNEQFF

J: TRBJ2-1
size: .
D: TRBD1
V: TRBV19
length: 14
DNA: TGTGCCAGTACCTCCGGACAGGGGGCTAATGAGCAGTTCTTC
CDR3: CASTSGQGANEQFF

J: TRBJ2-3
size: many
D: .
V: TRBV7-2
length: 14
DNA: TGTGCCAGCAGCTTCTGGACTAACACAGATACGCAGTATTTT
CDR3: CASSFWTNTDTQYF

J: TRBJ1-1
size: many
D: .
V: TRBV11-2
length: 14
DNA: TGTGCCAGCAGCTTATGGGATTATGGGACTGAAGCTTTCTTT
CDR3: CASSLWDYGTEAFF

J: TRBJ2-3
size: .
D: TRBD1
V: TRBV4-1
length: 17
DNA: TGCGCCAGCAGCCAAGCCACTGACAGGGGACGCACAGATACGCAGTATTTT
CDR3: CASSQATDRGRTDTQYF

J: TRBJ2-1
size: few
D: .
V: TRBV12-5
length: 13
DNA: TGTGCTAGTGGTTTGGTAGTAGGGAATGAGCAGTTCTTC
CDR3: CASGLVVGNEQFF

J: TRBJ2-5
size: many
D: .
V: TRBV15
length: 15
DNA: TGTGCCACCAGCAGAGATAGACGGGAACAAGAGACCCAGTACTTC
CDR3: CATSRDRREQETQYF

J: TRBJ1-5
size: many
D: .
V: TRBV3-1
length: 14
DNA: TGTGCCAGCAGCCCGAGGGGAGGCAATCAGCCCCAGCATTTT
CDR3: CASSPRGGNQPQHF

J: TRBJ2-7
size: .
D: .
V: TRBV5-4
length: 14
DNA: TGTGCCAGCAGCTTTTTCGGCAGCTCCTACGAGCAGTACTTC
CDR3: CASSFFGSSYEQYF